These T cell receptor beta chains were read from a single sample in a study of blood T cell repertoires in COVID-19. The method was immunoSEQ multiplex PCR; TCRdb's version includes in-frame clones alone and lacks a portion of them. The profile covers roughly 38,000 clones, with roughly 80% appearing a single time and approximately 9.1% taken by the ten largest. Sequenced sample: peripheral blood. The receptors were gathered from a man aged 60 to 75 in a cohort sampled during active COVID-19. The conserved cysteine and the conserved F or W are not part of the CDR3 here.

>TRBV6-5|TRBJ1-3
ASLLSGNTIY
>TRBV30|TRBJ2-3
AWSRVQLTDTQY
>TRBV5-1|TRBJ2-1
ASSIGTANNEQF
>TRBV24-1|TRBJ1-3
ATSPGGNTIY
>TRBV28|TRBJ1-1
ASSLLGQGSEAF
>TRBV24-1|TRBJ2-3
ATSDLLAGDTQY
>TRBV4-1|TRBJ2-2
ASSQNSGELF
>TRBV5-1|TRBJ2-3
ASTRDTDTQY
>TRBV7-6|TRBJ2-3
ASSFTGLGADTQY
>TRBV25-1|TRBJ1-5
ASRESGGNQPQH
>TRBV10-3|TRBJ1-5
AISESNAREPQH
>TRBV29-1|TRBJ2-3
SVDTRGAGADTQY
>TRBV30|TRBJ1-6
AWSTGTVTNSPLH
>TRBV5-8|TRBJ1-2
ASSTRLTASGSYGYT
>TRBV27|TRBJ2-1
ASSFSGVNEQF
>TRBV7-2|TRBJ1-3
ASSSRTGSDTIY
>TRBV30|TRBJ1-6
AWSRTGGVSYNSPLH